This T cell receptor (beta chain) was captured in a study of patients and donors after allogeneic stem cell transplantation. V was trimmed by 6 bases and J by 5 bases, leaving 13 bases between them. The CDR3 is made up of 12 amino acids. CDR1 and CDR2 from the germline V gene are SQVTM and ANQGSEA. This clonotype was counted ten times or more. Using its own MiXCR run on the RT-PCR reads, TCRdb lists one record per CDR3 protein. In the table there are about 16,000 distinct CDR3 sequences, 27% of which are singletons. This chain links TRBV29-1 with TRBJ1-2; D might be TRBD1 (5 bases). The specimen sequenced was blood, either unsorted or a sorted T cell fraction (not recorded which). This TCR came from a human donor who was either an allogeneic HSCT recipient or a stem cell or donor lymphocyte infusion donor (not recorded which). It is not recorded whose cells these are; they may come from a transplant donor. This chain's CDR3 is CSVERGRYGYTF. The CDR3, as DNA: TGCAGCGTAGAGAGGGGCCGTTATGGCTACACCTTC.